This entry lists 24 T cell receptor beta chains sequenced from one sample in a study of blood T cell repertoires in COVID-19. TCRdb keeps only in-frame clones here, not all; method: immunoSEQ multiplex PCR. This sample has 150,000 to 200,000 clones; more than 65% occur once, and the top ten carry around a sixth. The sample taken for sequencing was PBMCs or T cells enriched from blood (not recorded which). These TCRs come from a woman aged 45-65 years with acute COVID-19.

The CDR3 spells CASSLETGGRSDNEQFF. The CDR3 DNA is TGTGCCAGCAGCTTAGAGACAGGGGGAAGGTCCGACAATGAGCAGTTCTTC. The chain employs TRBV11-3 and TRBJ2-1, with 9 nucleotides matching TRBD1. With V trimmed by 0 bases and J by 5 bases, 8 bases remained unmatched. The CDR3 length is 17 residues. CDR1 is SGHNT and CDR2 is YENEEA in the germline V gene.

The chain recombines TRBV15 with TRBJ1-3, with D unresolved. The CDR3 extends over 15 amino acids. Germline CDR1 is LNHNV and CDR2 is YYDKDF (reference sequence). Trimming cost V 1 base and J 0 bases, with 7 bases left between them. The CDR3 sequence is CATSRVYLSGNTIYF. In nucleotides, the CDR3 is TGTGCCACCAGCAGAGTCTACCTCTCTGGAAACACCATATATTTT.

The chain couples TRBV6-5 to TRBJ2-1, with 12 bases lining up with TRBD2. Germline V lookup: CDR1 MNHEY, CDR2 SVGAGI. This CDR3 spans 14 amino acids. V lost 7 bases and J lost 4; bases outside the gene matches: 2. The CDR3 loop reads CASTGLAGYNEQFF. The CDR3 DNA sequence: TGTGCCAGCACTGGACTAGCGGGGTACAATGAGCAGTTCTTC.

This clone showed up many times. Other DNA sequences in this sample translate to the same CDR3. The genes are TRBV7-3 and TRBJ1-1; the D is unclear. The germline gives CDR1 SGHTA, CDR2 FQGTGA. The germline V and J ends were trimmed by 3 bases and 1 base, with 6 bases remaining between them. The CDR3 covers 13 residues. The CDR3 sequence: CASSFRGNTEAFF. Here the CDR3 DNA reads TGTGCCAGCAGCTTTCGGGGGAACACTGAAGCTTTCTTT.

The chain joins TRBV12-3 or TRBV12-4 to TRBJ1-1, with D hard to call. V was pared by 7 bases and J by 4 bases, with 10 bases between. This CDR3 is 12 amino acids long. The DNA of the CDR3 is TGTGCCAGCACCTCCTTCCCCACTGAAGCTTTCTTT. Translation gives CASTSFPTEAFF.

This clone was detected only once. The chain is built from TRBV30 and TRBJ1-3; D remains ambiguous. CDR1 and CDR2 from the germline V gene are GTSNPN and SVGIG (reference sequence). V was clipped by 5 bases and J by 1 base, with 9 bases between them. CDR3 length equals 13 residues. The CDR3 loop reads CAWALKSGNTIYF. CDR3 bases: TGTGCCTGGGCACTAAAGTCTGGAAACACCATATATTTT.

V gene TRBV5-8 combines with J gene TRBJ1-5, with no clear D. Trimming pared 1 base from V and 1 base from J, leaving 12 bases between. The CDR3 length is 16 residues. Germline V gene lookup returns CDR1 SGHTS and CDR2 YDEGEE. The CDR3 DNA sequence: TGTGCCAGCAGCTTGTATGGGAGGGAGAGCAATCAGCCCCAGCATTTT. This sequence encodes CASSLYGRESNQPQHF.

The V gene is TRBV13, the J gene TRBJ2-3, with 10 bases aligning to TRBD2. The CDR3 sequence is 16 residues long. Losses at the gene ends were 4 bases for V and 5 bases for J; bases not matched to a gene: 9. Germline CDR1 is PRHDT and CDR2 is FYEKMQ (reference sequence). CDR3 loop: CASSSSSGGAVDTQYF. CDR3 DNA sequence: TGTGCCAGCAGCTCGTCCAGCGGGGGGGCAGTAGATACGCAGTATTTT. The complete variable domain, with remaining parts taken from reference TRBV13 and TRBJ2-3, reads AAGVIQSPRHLIKEKRETATLKCYPIPRHDTVYWYQQGPGQDPQFLISFYEKMQSDKGSIPDRFSAQQFSDYHSELNMSSLELGDSALYFCASSSSSGGAVDTQYFGPGTRLTVL.

The chain is built from TRBV18 and TRBJ1-1; D is unclear. CDR1 and CDR2 (germline): KGHSH, LQKENI. V was trimmed by 3 bases and J by 11 bases, leaving 16 bases between them. The CDR3 length is 13 residues. CDR3 in DNA: TGTGCCAGCTCACCCCTGGGTGGAAGCGGGGCTTTCTTT. This translates into CASSPLGGSGAFF.

The chain combines TRBV7-2 with TRBJ1-2; a weak D match, TRBD1 (5 bases). The CDR3 spans 13 residues. In germline, CDR1 is SGHTA, CDR2 FQGNSA. Trimming took 0 bases from V and 9 from J, leaving 11 bases between them. CDR3 sequence: CASSLAREASYTF. The CDR3 DNA sequence: TGTGCCAGCAGCTTAGCCAGGGAGGCTAGCTACACCTTC.

The chain employs TRBV2 and TRBJ1-1; no definite D call. V dropped 2 bases and J dropped 11 bases, with 12 bases sitting between them. CDR1 is SNHLY and CDR2 is FYNNEI in the germline V gene. CDR3 length: 12 residues. The CDR3 region has the DNA TGTGCCAGCAGTGAAATTGTGGCTTTGGCTTTCTTT. It translates to CASSEIVALAFF.

The chain uses TRBV6-6 and TRBJ1-2, with 7 positions matching TRBD1. CDR3 length: 13 amino acids. Germline CDR1 reads MNHNY; CDR2 reads SVGAGI (reference sequence). V shed 8 bases and J 4 bases; nucleotides not matched to a gene: 7. CDR3 nucleotide sequence: TGTGCCAGCGGGCCAGGGACAGCCTATGGCTACACCTTC. Translation gives CASGPGTAYGYTF.

This clone has more than one count but fewer than ten. The chain uses TRBV19 and TRBJ1-1, with TRBD1 as a possible D gene (5 bases). This CDR3 region has 13 residues. V lost 5 bases and J 2 bases, leaving 9 bases between the germline ends. CDR1 is LNHDA, CDR2 SQIVND, per germline (reference sequence). The CDR3 region is CASSQGANTEAFF. The CDR3 DNA sequence: TGTGCCAGTAGTCAAGGGGCCAACACTGAAGCTTTCTTT.

A single count supports this clone. The chain joins TRBV6-5 to TRBJ2-7; TRBD1 matches at 9 bases. This CDR3 region has 13 residues. After removal of 5 bases from V and 3 bases from J, the junction contained 2 bases not matched to a gene. Germline loops: CDR1 MNHEY, CDR2 SVGAGI. The CDR3 loop reads CASSTDRGYEQYV. The CDR3 bases are TGTGCCAGCAGTACGGACAGGGGCTACGAGCAGTACGTC.

This clone was observed at least ten times. The chain employs TRBV3-1 (or the pseudogene TRBV3-2) and TRBJ2-2; D not certain. The CDR3 spans 14 residues. V was cut by 4 bases and J by 5 bases, with 11 bases left in between. Germline lookup yields CDR1 LGHDT and CDR2 YNNKEL (reference sequence). The CDR3 region has the DNA TGTGCCAGCAGCCTTAGAAGTGGTACCGGGGAGCTGTTTTTT. Amino acid sequence: CASSLRSGTGELFF.

At least ten counts were recorded for this clone. This chain uses TRBV25-1 with TRBJ1-1; D may be TRBD1 (5 bases). Germline assignment: CDR1 MGHDK and CDR2 SYGVNS. The CDR3 has 17 residues. Trimming left V 6 bases short and J 0 bases short, with 20 bases between. CDR3 sequence reads: CASRDRYLPDMNTEAFF. The DNA of the CDR3 is TGTGCCAGCAGAGACAGATACCTTCCGGACATGAACACTGAAGCTTTCTTT.

The gene calls are TRBV28 and TRBJ1-2, with TRBD1 matching 7 bases. The V and J ends lost 6 bases and 6 bases, in that order; junction bases with no gene match: 10. The CDR3 has 14 amino acids. Per the germline V gene, CDR1 is MDHEN and CDR2 is SYDVKM. The CDR3 coding sequence is TGTGCCAGCAGCCCCGGGACAGTTGGCGATGGCTACACCTTC. This gives the protein CASSPGTVGDGYTF.

CDR3 loop: CASSLAAGALYTEAFF. DNA of the CDR3: TGTGCCAGCAGCTTGGCGGCAGGGGCCCTCTACACTGAAGCTTTCTTT. The J gene is TRBJ1-1, the V gene TRBV5-5; possibly TRBD1 for D (6 bases). Trimming left V 0 bases short and J 3 bases short, with 15 bases between. This CDR3 is 16 amino acids long. Per the germline V gene, CDR1 is SGHKS and CDR2 is YYEKEE (reference sequence).

This chain joins TRBV19 and TRBJ1-1; TRBD1 might be the D (5 bases). The ends were cut back, 3 bases at V and 4 bases at J, with 15 bases in the middle. Germline CDR1 reads LNHDA; CDR2 reads SQIVND (reference sequence). The CDR3 has 15 amino acids. The CDR3 region is CASSIGRGSGTEAFF. In DNA form, the CDR3 reads TGTGCCAGTAGTATTGGGAGGGGTAGCGGCACTGAAGCTTTCTTT.

This clone was detected only a few times. Here the CDR3 reads CASRGSSGNTIYF. In DNA form, the CDR3 reads TGTGCCAGCAGGGGGAGCTCTGGAAACACCATATATTTT. The genes are TRBV12-3 or TRBV12-4 and TRBJ1-3; D unresolved. V was shortened by 6 bases and J by 0 bases, with 6 bases between the two germline ends. The CDR3 is made up of 13 amino acids.

The chain carries TRBV9 and TRBJ1-1, with unresolved D. The CDR3 runs 13 residues. Trimming pared 1 base from V and 6 bases from J, leaving 10 bases between. Per the germline V gene, CDR1 is SGDLS and CDR2 is YYNGEE. The CDR3 nucleotides are TGTGCCAGCAGCGTATCATTGGGCCCTGAAGCTTTCTTT. Amino acids: CASSVSLGPEAFF.

V and J are TRBV28 and TRBJ2-7; 7 bases align to TRBD1. This CDR3 has 15 residues. In germline, CDR1 is MDHEN, CDR2 SYDVKM. With V trimmed by 5 bases and J by 5 bases, 12 bases remained unmatched. CDR3 region: CASSDPTDRNNEQYV. CDR3 nucleotides: TGTGCCAGCAGTGACCCAACGGACAGGAACAACGAGCAGTACGTC.

The chain carries TRBV10-3 and TRBJ2-7; 9 bases agree with TRBD2. The CDR3 contains 14 residues. After removal of 10 bases from V and 3 bases from J, the junction contained 10 bases not matched to a gene. CDR1 is ENHRY, CDR2 SYGVKD, per germline. CDR3 loop: CATRQGLASYEQYV. For the CDR3, the DNA is TGTGCCACCCGCCAGGGACTAGCAAGCTACGAGCAGTACGTC.

This clone was picked up a small number of times. The V gene is TRBV7-8, the J gene TRBJ1-6; 9 bases map to TRBD1. This CDR3 has 14 amino acids. From germline, CDR1 is SGHVS and CDR2 FQNEAQ. V lost 5 bases, J lost 8 bases, and 4 bases stayed unmatched. The CDR3 DNA follows: TGTGCCAGCAGCCTCGACAGGGGGTATTCACCCCTCCACTTT. Encoded protein: CASSLDRGYSPLHF.